This T cell receptor (beta chain) appears in the sequencing data of a study of identical twins. This clonotype appeared many times. A universal primer site came from template switching; cDNA carried unique molecular identifiers. MiXCR was run by TCRdb on the 5' RACE reads, yielding one entry per CDR3 protein. The sample lists some 590,000 distinct CDR3 sequences; around a tenth were seen once. Trimming took 0 bases from V and 0 from J, leaving 12 bases between them. The CDR3 runs to 16 residues. Healthy Caucasians made up all donors. Separately, the same data were catalogued under a study of yellow fever vaccine responses in identical twins.

This sequence joins TRBV12-3 or TRBV12-4 and TRBJ2-7, with TRBD1 as a possible D gene (6 bases). The sample was PBMCs. The clonotype originates from a woman between 18 and 29 years old in good health. DNA for the CDR3: TGTGCCAGCAGTTTAGCGCTTAGCAGGGGCTCCTACGAGCAGTACTTC. As protein: CASSLALSRGSYEQYF.